This is a list of T cell receptor beta chains from one sample in a study of blood T cell repertoires in COVID-19. Sequencing was performed with immunoSEQ multiplex PCR; in TCRdb, only in-frame clones are kept and a portion is missing. The profile shows fewer than 250,000 clones, 84% of them singletons. What was sequenced was peripheral blood. The receptors come from a man in his fifties with acute or convalescent COVID-19. Both conserved end residues are part of each CDR3. D genes are given only for firm matches. The size field is filled for only some rows; it gives once, few, many or a size class.

clone size,D gene,J gene,V gene,CDR3 DNA,CDR3 protein
.,TRBD1,TRBJ1-2,TRBV28,TGTGCCAGCAGCCTTTCCGGGACAGGGGGCAGGTATGGCTACACCTTC,CASSLSGTGGRYGYTF
once,.,TRBJ1-3,TRBV7-2,TGTGCCAGCAGCCCACAGACTGGAAACACCATATATTTT,CASSPQTGNTIYF
.,.,TRBJ2-7,TRBV12-3/TRBV12-4,TGTGCCAGCAGTTTAGCGCGGATATATCAGTACTTC,CASSLARIYQYF
.,.,TRBJ2-2,TRBV9,TGTGCCAGCAGCGTAGCTCCGGGTCGGGAGCTGTTTTTT,CASSVAPGRELFF
.,.,TRBJ1-5,TRBV2,TGTGCCAGCAGCGACACAGGGTCTCTTTATAGCAATCAGCCCCAGCATTTT,CASSDTGSLYSNQPQHF
once,.,TRBJ1-2,TRBV24-1,TGTGCCACCAACTCGGGGGAACGGGGTGGCTACACCTTC,CATNSGERGGYTF
.,.,TRBJ2-7,TRBV5-5,TGTGCCAGCAGCTTGCGGTCCTACGAGCAGTACTTC,CASSLRSYEQYF
.,TRBD1,TRBJ1-6,TRBV19,TGTGCCAGTAGTACGAGGACAGGGTGGAATTCACCCCTCCACTTT,CASSTRTGWNSPLHF
.,TRBD1,TRBJ2-2,TRBV19,TGTGCCAGTAACCCGACAGGGTCCAACACCGGGGAGCTGTTTTTT,CASNPTGSNTGELFF
.,.,TRBJ1-2,TRBV5-4,TGTGCCAGCAGCTTGGCCGGCCCGGGTAACGGCTACACCTTC,CASSLAGPGNGYTF
.,.,TRBJ1-1,TRBV11-2,TGTGCCAGCAGCCCCTGGGTGGGCTCGAACACTGAAGCTTTCTTT,CASSPWVGSNTEAFF
many,TRBD1,TRBJ2-4,TRBV5-1,TGCGCCAGCAGCTGGGCCGGGACAGGGGAAAACATTCAGTACTTC,CASSWAGTGENIQYF
.,TRBD2,TRBJ2-3,TRBV5-1,TGCGCCAGCAGCTTGCGACTAGCGAGCACAGATACGCAGTATTTT,CASSLRLASTDTQYF
once,TRBD1,TRBJ1-5,TRBV9,TGTGCCAGCAGCGCGGGGACAGGGGTCCTTAGCAATCAGCCCCAGCATTTT,CASSAGTGVLSNQPQHF
.,TRBD1,TRBJ1-1,TRBV10-2,TGCGCCAGCAGGGTCGGACAGGCGAACACTGAAGCTTTCTTT,CASRVGQANTEAFF
.,TRBD1,TRBJ2-7,TRBV7-6,TGTGCCAGCAGCTACGGACAGGGATATGGCTACGAGCAGTACTTC,CASSYGQGYGYEQYF